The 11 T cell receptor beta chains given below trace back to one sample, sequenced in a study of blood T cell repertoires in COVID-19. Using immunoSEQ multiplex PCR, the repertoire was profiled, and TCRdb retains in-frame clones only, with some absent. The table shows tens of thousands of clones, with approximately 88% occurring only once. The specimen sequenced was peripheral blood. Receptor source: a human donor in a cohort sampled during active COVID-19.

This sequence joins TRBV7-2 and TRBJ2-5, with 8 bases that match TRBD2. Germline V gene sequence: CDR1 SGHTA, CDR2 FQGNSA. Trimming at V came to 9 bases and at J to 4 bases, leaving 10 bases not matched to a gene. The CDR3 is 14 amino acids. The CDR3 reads CASGVGLAGETQYF. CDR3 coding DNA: TGTGCCAGTGGAGTGGGGCTAGCGGGAGAGACCCAGTACTTC.

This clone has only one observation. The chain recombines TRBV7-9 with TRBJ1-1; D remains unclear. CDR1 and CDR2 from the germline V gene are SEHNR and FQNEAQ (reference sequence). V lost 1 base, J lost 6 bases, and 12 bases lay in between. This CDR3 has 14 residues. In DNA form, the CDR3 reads TGTGCCAGCAGCTTAGAAGGCGGCTGGGCTGAAGCTTTCTTT. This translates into CASSLEGGWAEAFF.

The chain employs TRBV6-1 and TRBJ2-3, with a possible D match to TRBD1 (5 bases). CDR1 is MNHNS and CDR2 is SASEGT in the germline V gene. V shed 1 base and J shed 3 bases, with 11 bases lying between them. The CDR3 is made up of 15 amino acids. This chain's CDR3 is CASSEGQGRTDTQYF. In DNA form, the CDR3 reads TGTGCCAGCAGTGAAGGGCAGGGTAGGACAGATACGCAGTATTTT.

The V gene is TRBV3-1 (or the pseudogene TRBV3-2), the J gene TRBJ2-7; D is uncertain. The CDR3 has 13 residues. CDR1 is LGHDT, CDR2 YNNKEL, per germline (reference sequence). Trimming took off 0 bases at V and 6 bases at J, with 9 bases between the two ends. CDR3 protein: CASSQDQASEQYF. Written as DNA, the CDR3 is TGTGCCAGCAGCCAAGATCAGGCGAGCGAGCAGTACTTC.

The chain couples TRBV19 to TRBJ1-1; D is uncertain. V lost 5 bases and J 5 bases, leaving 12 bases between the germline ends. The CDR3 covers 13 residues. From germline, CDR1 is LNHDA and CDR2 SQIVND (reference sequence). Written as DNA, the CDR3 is TGTGCCAGTAGTTCAGGTGTGTGGACTGAAGCTTTCTTT. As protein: CASSSGVWTEAFF.

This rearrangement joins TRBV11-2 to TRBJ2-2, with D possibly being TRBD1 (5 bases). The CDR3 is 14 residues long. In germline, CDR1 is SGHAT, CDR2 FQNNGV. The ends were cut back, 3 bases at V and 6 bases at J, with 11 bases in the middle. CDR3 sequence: CASSFGRAAGELFF. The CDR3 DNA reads TGTGCCAGCAGCTTCGGCAGGGCGGCCGGGGAGCTGTTTTTT.

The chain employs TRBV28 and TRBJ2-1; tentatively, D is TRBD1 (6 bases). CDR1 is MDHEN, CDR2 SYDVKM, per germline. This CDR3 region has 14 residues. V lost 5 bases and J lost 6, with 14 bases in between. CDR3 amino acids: CASSPDRRSNEQFF. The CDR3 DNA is TGTGCCAGCAGTCCCGACAGGAGATCCAATGAGCAGTTCTTC.

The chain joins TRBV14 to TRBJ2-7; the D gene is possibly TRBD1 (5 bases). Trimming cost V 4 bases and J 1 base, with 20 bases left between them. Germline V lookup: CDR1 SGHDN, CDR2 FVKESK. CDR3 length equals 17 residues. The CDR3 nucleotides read TGTGCCAGCAGCCCGAGAGTCAGGGTGCTTGGGTCCTACGAGCAGTACTTC. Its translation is CASSPRVRVLGSYEQYF.

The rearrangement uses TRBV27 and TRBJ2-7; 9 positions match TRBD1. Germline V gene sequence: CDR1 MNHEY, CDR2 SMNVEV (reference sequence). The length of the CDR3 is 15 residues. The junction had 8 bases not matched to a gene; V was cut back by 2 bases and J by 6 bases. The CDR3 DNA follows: TGTGCCAGCAGTTTACAACAGGGGGCCTACTCCGAGCAGTACTTC. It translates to CASSLQQGAYSEQYF.

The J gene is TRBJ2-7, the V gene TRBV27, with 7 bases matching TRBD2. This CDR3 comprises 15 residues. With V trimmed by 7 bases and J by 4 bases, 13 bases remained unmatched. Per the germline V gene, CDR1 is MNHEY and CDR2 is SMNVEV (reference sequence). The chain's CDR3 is CASTPSGGLGYEQYF. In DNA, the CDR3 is TGTGCCAGCACTCCCTCGGGGGGTTTGGGTTACGAGCAGTACTTC.

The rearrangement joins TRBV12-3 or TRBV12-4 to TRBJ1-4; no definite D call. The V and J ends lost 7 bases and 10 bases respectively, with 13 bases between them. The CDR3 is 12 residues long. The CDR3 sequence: CASTKPGGKLFF. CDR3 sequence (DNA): TGTGCCAGCACCAAACCGGGTGGAAAACTGTTTTTT.